One T cell receptor beta chain is described in this entry. Its target is unknown. This sample was included in a study of T cell repertoires in cytomegalovirus infection. Study-wide background: The authors relied on CMV epitopes, both recently identified HLA-C-restricted and well-studied HLA-B-restricted. Matching HLA type and CMV infection were both indicated by public TCR beta signatures. Study-wide results and caveats: What dominated the ex vivo response were HLA-C-restricted CMV-specific TCR beta clonotypes. Identification of carriers of CMV plus the relevant HLA was achieved through cumulative public TCR beta family frequency.

TCRdb reprocessed the reads via MiXCR and lists one record per CDR3 protein. Of a few hundred thousand distinct CDR3 sequences in the sample, 40% were seen once. The germline CDR1 and CDR2 sequences are MNHNS and SASEGT. The CDR3 has 16 residues. Trimming took 0 bases from V and 8 from J; bases not matched to a gene: 6. Sequencing used cultured PBMCs, obtained from culture after CMV antigen stimulation. This sequence joins TRBV6-1 and TRBJ1-4; 10 bases map to TRBD1. The sequence was obtained from a human donor in good health (CMV status not recorded). Some clones in this sample may be carry-over from other donors' samples. The CDR3 reads CASSEAWTGGREKLFF. The CDR3 DNA is TGTGCCAGCAGTGAAGCGTGGACAGGGGGTCGGGAAAAACTGTTTTTT.